These 5 T cell receptor beta chains share one sample of origin, sequenced in a study of T cell responses to AZD1222 COVID-19 vaccine. This table comes from immunoSEQ multiplex PCR, and its TCRdb copy is limited to in-frame clones, with some not included. The sample contains some 200,000 clones, approximately 94% of which appear only once. The sequenced sample was peripheral blood, obtained on day 0 of MenACWY control vaccination. These receptors all stem from an adult in good health.

The gene calls are TRBV3-1 (or the pseudogene TRBV3-2) and TRBJ2-3; D is undetermined. The germline CDR1 and CDR2 sequences are LGHDT and YNNKEL (reference sequence). CDR3 length: 14 residues. V dropped 0 bases and J dropped 7 bases, with 11 bases sitting between them. The CDR3 loop is CASSQDLLSNTQYF. The CDR3 DNA is TGTGCCAGCAGCCAAGATCTGCTGAGCAATACGCAGTATTTT.

CDR3 sequence: CASSPRFTGGTEAFF. CDR3 nucleotides: TGTGCCAGCAGCCCGCGATTTACAGGGGGAACTGAAGCTTTCTTT. The rearrangement uses TRBV6-2 or TRBV6-3 and TRBJ1-1, with TRBD1 matching over 8 bases. Germline trimming cut 6 bases from V and 5 bases from J; bases unmatched to any gene: 11. The germline CDR1 and CDR2 sequences are MNHEY and SVGEGT. The CDR3 loop spans 15 amino acids.

The chain couples TRBV14 to TRBJ2-7; 8 nucleotides agree with TRBD1. This CDR3 is 16 amino acids long. Losses at the gene ends were 0 bases for V and 8 bases for J; bases not matched to a gene: 12. Germline loops: CDR1 SGHDN, CDR2 FVKESK. DNA for the CDR3: TGTGCCAGCAGCCAAGAAGTTGCAGGGGGCGCGAGCCAGCAGTACTTC. Residues: CASSQEVAGGASQQYF.

The J gene is TRBJ1-1, the V gene TRBV6-5; 8 bases agree with TRBD1. Germline V CDR1 and CDR2: MNHEY, SVGAGI. The CDR3 sequence is 13 residues long. J lost 8 bases, V lost 6 bases, and 8 bases had no gene match. The CDR3 here is CASRWTGSLEAFF. The CDR3 coding sequence is TGTGCCAGCAGATGGACAGGGTCCCTCGAAGCTTTCTTT.

The J gene is TRBJ1-3, the V gene TRBV7-7; the D gene is possibly TRBD1 (5 bases). Per germline, CDR1 SSHAT and CDR2 FNYEAQ (reference sequence). This CDR3 comprises 15 residues. Trimming removed 5 bases at V and 1 base at J, with 12 bases between. The CDR3, as DNA: TGTGCCAGCAGCCAGAGTACAGGTTCTGGAAACACCATATATTTT. Translating it yields CASSQSTGSGNTIYF.